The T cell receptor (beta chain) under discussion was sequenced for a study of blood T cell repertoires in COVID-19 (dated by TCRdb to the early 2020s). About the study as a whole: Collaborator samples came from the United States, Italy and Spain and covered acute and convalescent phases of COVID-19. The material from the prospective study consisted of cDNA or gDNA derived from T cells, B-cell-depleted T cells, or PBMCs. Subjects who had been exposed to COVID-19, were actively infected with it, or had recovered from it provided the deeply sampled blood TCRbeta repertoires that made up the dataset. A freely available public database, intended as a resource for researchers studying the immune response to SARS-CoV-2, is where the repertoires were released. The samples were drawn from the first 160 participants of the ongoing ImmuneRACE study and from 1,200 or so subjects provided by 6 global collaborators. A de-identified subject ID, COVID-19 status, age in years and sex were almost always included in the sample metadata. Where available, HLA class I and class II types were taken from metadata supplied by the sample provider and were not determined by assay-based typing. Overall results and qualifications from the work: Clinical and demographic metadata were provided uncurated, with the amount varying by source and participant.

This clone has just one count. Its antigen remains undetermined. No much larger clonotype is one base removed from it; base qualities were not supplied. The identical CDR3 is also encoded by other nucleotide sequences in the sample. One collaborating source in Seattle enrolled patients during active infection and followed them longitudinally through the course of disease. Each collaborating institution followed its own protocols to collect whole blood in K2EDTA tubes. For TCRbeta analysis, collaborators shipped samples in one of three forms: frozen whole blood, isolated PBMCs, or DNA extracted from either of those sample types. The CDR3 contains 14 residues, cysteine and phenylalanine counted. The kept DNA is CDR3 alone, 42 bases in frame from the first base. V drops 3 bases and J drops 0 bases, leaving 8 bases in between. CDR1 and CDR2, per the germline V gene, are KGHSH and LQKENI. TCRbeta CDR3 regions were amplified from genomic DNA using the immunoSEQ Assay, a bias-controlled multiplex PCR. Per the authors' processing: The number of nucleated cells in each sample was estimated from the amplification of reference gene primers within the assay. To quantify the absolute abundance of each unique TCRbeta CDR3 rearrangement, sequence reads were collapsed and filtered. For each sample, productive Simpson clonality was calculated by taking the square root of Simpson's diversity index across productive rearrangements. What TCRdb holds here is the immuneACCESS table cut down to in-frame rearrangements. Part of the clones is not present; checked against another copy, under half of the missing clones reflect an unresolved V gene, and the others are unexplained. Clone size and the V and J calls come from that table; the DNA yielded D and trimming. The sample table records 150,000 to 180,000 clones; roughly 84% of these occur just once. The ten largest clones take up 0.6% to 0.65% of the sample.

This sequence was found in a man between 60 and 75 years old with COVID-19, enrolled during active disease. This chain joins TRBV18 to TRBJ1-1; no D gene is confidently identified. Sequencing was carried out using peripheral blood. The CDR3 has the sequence CASSPRQMNTEAFF. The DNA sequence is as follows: TGTGCCAGCTCACCGCGGCAGATGAACACTGAAGCTTTCTTT.